This record covers a single TCR beta chain. The entry originates in a study of control samples from healthy donors and cancer patients. Clones were sequenced by immunoSEQ multiplex PCR, and TCRdb holds only the in-frame ones, with some missing. This sample has approximately 150,000 clones; 94% occur once, and the top ten carry roughly 1.3%. Input material: blood. This clonotype was sampled from a woman between 18 and 30 years old in good health.

The DNA of the CDR3 is TGTGCCAGCAGTTTGGGCGTCACTCTTGGACTAGCGGAATCCTCCTACAATGAGCAGTTCTTC. It yields the protein CASSLGVTLGLAESSYNEQFF. The rearrangement links TRBV28 to TRBJ2-1; TRBD2 matches 10 bases. The ends lost 3 bases at V and 0 bases at J; junction bases unmatched: 17. Looked up from germline, CDR1 is MDHEN and CDR2 is SYDVKM. The CDR3 extends over 21 amino acids.